The clone carrying this TCR beta chain appeared once. Profiling relied on immunoSEQ multiplex PCR, and the TCRdb table lists in-frame clones only, not all of them. The table has about 96,000 clones, roughly 45% seen once. These data originate in a study of shared clonotypes between healthy human individuals. Germline V gene data show CDR1 as MDHEN and CDR2 as SYDVKM. This CDR3 is built from 15 residues. J gave up 3 bases and V 7 bases, and 12 bases lay outside the gene matches. The chain has TRBV28 and TRBJ2-7, with TRBD2 matching over 7 bases. The sequenced material came from PBMCs. This clonotype was obtained from a woman between 35 and 50 years old in good health. Some clones in this sample may be carry-over from other donors' samples. The CDR3 loop reads CASNPLAGPFYEQYF. CDR3 DNA sequence: TGTGCCAGCAACCCTTTAGCGGGCCCCTTCTACGAGCAGTACTTC.